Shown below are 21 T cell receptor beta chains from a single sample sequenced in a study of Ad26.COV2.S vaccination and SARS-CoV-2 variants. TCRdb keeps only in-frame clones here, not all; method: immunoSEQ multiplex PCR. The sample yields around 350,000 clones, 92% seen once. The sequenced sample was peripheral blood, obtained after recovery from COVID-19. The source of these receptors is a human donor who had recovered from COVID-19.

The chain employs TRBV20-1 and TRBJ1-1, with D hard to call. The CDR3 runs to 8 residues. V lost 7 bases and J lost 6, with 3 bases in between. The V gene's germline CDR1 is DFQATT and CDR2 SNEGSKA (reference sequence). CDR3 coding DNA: TGCAGTGTCTCTGAAGCTTTCTTT. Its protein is CSVSEAFF.

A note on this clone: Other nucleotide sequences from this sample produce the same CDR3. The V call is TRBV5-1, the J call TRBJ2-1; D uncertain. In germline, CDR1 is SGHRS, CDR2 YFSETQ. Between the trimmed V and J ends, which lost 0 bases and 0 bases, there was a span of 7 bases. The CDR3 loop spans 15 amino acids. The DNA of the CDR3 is TGCGCCAGCAGCTTGGATTCCGGCTCCTACAATGAGCAGTTCTTC. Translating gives CASSLDSGSYNEQFF.

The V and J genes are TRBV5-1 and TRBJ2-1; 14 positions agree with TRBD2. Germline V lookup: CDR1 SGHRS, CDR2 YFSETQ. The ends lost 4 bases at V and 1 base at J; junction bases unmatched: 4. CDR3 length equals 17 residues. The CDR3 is CASSNGTSGGSYNEQFF. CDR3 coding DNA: TGCGCCAGCAGCAACGGGACTAGCGGGGGTTCCTACAATGAGCAGTTCTTC.

As DNA, the CDR3 is TGTGCCAGCAGCTTACAACAGAACACCGGGGAGCTGTTTTTT. Amino acid sequence: CASSLQQNTGELFF. This chain uses TRBV7-3 with TRBJ2-2; no reliable D call. This CDR3 contains 14 residues. Between the trimmed V and J ends, which lost 2 bases and 1 base, there was a span of 5 bases. Germline V gives CDR1 SGHTA, CDR2 FQGTGA.

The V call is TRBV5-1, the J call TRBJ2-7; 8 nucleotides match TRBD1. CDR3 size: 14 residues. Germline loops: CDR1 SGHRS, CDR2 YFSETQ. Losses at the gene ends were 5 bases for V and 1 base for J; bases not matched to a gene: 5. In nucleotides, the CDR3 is TGCGCCAGCAGACCGGGACAGGAATCCTACGAGCAGTACTTC. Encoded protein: CASRPGQESYEQYF.

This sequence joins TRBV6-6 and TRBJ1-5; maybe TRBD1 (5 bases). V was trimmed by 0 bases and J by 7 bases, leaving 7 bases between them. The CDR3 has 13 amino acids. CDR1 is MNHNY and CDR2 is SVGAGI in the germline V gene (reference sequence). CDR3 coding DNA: TGTGCCAGCAGTTACTCGACAGAACAGCCCCAGCATTTT. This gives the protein CASSYSTEQPQHF.

Here the CDR3 reads CASSQGAAGGHEQFF. As DNA, the CDR3 is TGTGCCAGCAGCCAAGGTGCAGCGGGGGGGCATGAGCAGTTCTTC. The genes are TRBV3-1 (or the pseudogene TRBV3-2) and TRBJ2-1; 10 bases match TRBD2. The CDR3 runs 15 residues. Germline CDR1 is LGHDT and CDR2 is YNNKEL (reference sequence). Trimming removed 1 base from V and 8 bases from J; junction bases left unmatched: 5.

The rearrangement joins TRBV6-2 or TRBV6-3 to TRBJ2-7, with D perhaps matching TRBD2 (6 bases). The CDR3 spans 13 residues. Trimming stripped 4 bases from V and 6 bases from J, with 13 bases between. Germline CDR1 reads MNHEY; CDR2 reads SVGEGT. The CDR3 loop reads CASSLGLPSEQYF. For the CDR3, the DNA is TGTGCCAGCAGTTTGGGACTTCCCTCCGAGCAGTACTTC.

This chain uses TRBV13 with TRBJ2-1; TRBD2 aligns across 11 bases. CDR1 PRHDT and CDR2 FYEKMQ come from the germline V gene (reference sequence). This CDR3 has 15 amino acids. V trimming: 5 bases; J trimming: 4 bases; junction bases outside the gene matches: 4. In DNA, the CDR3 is TGTGCCAGCAGCCCTAGCGGGGGGAGATACAATGAGCAGTTCTTC. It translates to CASSPSGGRYNEQFF. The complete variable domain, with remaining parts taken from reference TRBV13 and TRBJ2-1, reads AAGVIQSPRHLIKEKRETATLKCYPIPRHDTVYWYQQGPGQDPQFLISFYEKMQSDKGSIPDRFSAQQFSDYHSELNMSSLELGDSALYFCASSPSGGRYNEQFFGPGTRLTVL.

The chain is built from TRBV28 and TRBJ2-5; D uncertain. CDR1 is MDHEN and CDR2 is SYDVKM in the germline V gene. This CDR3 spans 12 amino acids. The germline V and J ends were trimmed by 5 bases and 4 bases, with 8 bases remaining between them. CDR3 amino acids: CASSPSRETQYF. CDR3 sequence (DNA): TGTGCCAGCAGTCCTAGTCGAGAGACCCAGTACTTC.

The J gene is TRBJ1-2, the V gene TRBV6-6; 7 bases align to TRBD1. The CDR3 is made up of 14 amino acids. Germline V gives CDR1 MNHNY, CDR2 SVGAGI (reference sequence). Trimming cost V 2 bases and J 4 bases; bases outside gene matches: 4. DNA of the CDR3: TGTGCCAGCAGTTACACCAGGGGGGTCTATGGCTACACCTTC. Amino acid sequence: CASSYTRGVYGYTF.

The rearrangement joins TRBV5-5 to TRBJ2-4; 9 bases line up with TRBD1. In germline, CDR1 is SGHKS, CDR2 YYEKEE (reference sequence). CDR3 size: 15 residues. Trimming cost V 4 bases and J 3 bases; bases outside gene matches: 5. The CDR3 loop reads CASSRDRVRKNIQYF. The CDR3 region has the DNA TGTGCCAGCAGCCGGGACAGGGTGCGCAAAAACATTCAGTACTTC.

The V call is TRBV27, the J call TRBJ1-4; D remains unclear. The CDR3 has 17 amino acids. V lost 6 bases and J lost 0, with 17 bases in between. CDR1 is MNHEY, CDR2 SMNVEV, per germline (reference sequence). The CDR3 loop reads CASSPNPHGATNEKLFF. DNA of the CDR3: TGTGCCAGCAGCCCTAACCCCCATGGGGCAACTAATGAAAAACTGTTTTTT.

CDR3 sequence reads: CASSPSGQGRTDTQYF. As DNA, the CDR3 is TGTGCCAGCAGCCCCTCCGGACAGGGGCGGACAGATACGCAGTATTTT. V is TRBV7-9 and J is TRBJ2-3, with 9 bases aligning to TRBD1. CDR1 SEHNR and CDR2 FQNEAQ come from the germline V gene (reference sequence). The ends lost 5 bases at V and 3 bases at J; junction bases unmatched: 9. The CDR3 sequence is 16 residues long.

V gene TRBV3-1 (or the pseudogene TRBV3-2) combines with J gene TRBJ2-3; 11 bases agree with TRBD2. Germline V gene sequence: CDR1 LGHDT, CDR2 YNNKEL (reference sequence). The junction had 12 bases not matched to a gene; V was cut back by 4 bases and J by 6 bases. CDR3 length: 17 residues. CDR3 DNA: TGTGCCAGCAGCCTGGCCCTTAGCGGGGGGGCCTGGGATACGCAGTATTTT. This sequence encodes CASSLALSGGAWDTQYF.

The CDR3 DNA reads as TGTGCCAGCACCCTTCAGGGGGCCACTGAAGCTTTCTTT. Translation gives CASTLQGATEAFF. This chain links TRBV7-9 with TRBJ1-1; TRBD1 matches at 8 bases. Germline V gene data show CDR1 as SEHNR and CDR2 as FQNEAQ (reference sequence). V was pared by 7 bases and J by 4 bases, with 5 bases of the junction left unmatched. The CDR3 loop spans 13 amino acids.

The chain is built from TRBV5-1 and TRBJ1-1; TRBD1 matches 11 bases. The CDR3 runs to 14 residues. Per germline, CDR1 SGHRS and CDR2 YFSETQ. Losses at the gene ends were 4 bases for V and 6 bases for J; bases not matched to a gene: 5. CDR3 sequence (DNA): TGCGCCAGCAGCGTAGGACAGGGGGCGGCTGAAGCTTTCTTT. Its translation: CASSVGQGAAEAFF.

DNA of the CDR3: TGTGCCAGCAGCTTGGCCACGGTGCTATCTGGAAACACCATATATTTT. Its translation is CASSLATVLSGNTIYF. This rearrangement joins TRBV5-6 to TRBJ1-3; D is uncertain. Germline CDR1 is SGHDT and CDR2 is YYEEEE. This CDR3 contains 16 residues. Deletions cut 0 bases from V and 1 base from J, with 11 bases between.

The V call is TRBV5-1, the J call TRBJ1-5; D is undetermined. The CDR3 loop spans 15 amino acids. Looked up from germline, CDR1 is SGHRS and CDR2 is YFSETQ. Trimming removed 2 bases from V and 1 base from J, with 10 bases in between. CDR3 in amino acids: CASSLFGISNQPQHF. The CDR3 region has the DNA TGCGCCAGCAGCTTATTTGGGATCAGCAATCAGCCCCAGCATTTT.

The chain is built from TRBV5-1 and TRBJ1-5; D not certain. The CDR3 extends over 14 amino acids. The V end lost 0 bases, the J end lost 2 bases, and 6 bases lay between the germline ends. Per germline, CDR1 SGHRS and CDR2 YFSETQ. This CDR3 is CASSLDTRNQPQHF. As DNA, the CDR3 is TGCGCCAGCAGCTTGGACACCCGCAATCAGCCCCAGCATTTT.

The CDR3 here is CASSAIWVPKETQYF. As DNA, the CDR3 is TGTGCCAGCAGCGCCATTTGGGTCCCAAAAGAGACCCAGTACTTC. The V gene is TRBV7-6, the J gene TRBJ2-5; D unresolved. In germline, CDR1 is SGHVS, CDR2 FNYEAQ. Between the trimmed V and J ends, which lost 5 bases and 3 bases, there was a span of 16 bases. This CDR3 contains 15 residues.